The 7 T cell receptor beta chains in this list originate from one sample, sequenced in a study of cytomegalovirus exposure and HLA in healthy donors. PCR employed 60 Vbeta and 13 Jbeta primers. Sequencing used immunoSEQ multiplex PCR; TCRdb keeps in-frame clones, though not all of them. The sample records some 170,000 clones, approximately 79% being singletons. Material for sequencing was PBMCs. These receptors came from a man aged 55 to 69 in good health and CMV-seronegative.

The rearrangement joins TRBV10-1 to TRBJ2-2, with 10 bases that match TRBD1. The CDR3 length is 20 residues. Germline V gene lookup returns CDR1 WNHNN and CDR2 SYGVQD (reference sequence). J was trimmed by 0 bases and V by 4 bases; bases with no gene match: 14. CDR3 in amino acids: CASSGTRRDRGQTNTGELFF. The CDR3 DNA is TGCGCCAGCAGTGGGACACGCCGGGACAGGGGCCAAACGAACACCGGGGAGCTGTTTTTT.

The gene calls are TRBV9 and TRBJ2-1; 11 positions agree with TRBD2. The V gene's germline CDR1 is SGDLS and CDR2 YYNGEE. The ends lost 0 bases at V and 1 base at J; junction bases unmatched: 9. This CDR3 contains 19 residues. The CDR3 coding sequence is TGTGCCAGCAGCGTAGGACTAGCGGGGCCCCCCGAATCCTACAATGAGCAGTTCTTC. It codes for CASSVGLAGPPESYNEQFF. The whole variable domain, remainder taken from reference TRBV9 and TRBJ2-1, is DSGVTQTPKHLITATGQRVTLRCSPRSGDLSVYWYQQSLDQGLQFLIQYYNGEERAKGNILERFSAQQFPDLHSELNLSSLELGDSALYFCASSVGLAGPPESYNEQFFGPGTRLTVL.

The chain carries TRBV4-2 and TRBJ2-1; 8 bases align to TRBD1. The CDR3 is 16 amino acids. The J segment lost 7 bases and the V segment lost 1 base, leaving 9 bases of the junction unmatched. Germline V gene data show CDR1 as LGHNA and CDR2 as YNFKEQ. This CDR3 is CASSQGGAGGTNEQFF. The CDR3 nucleotides read TGTGCCAGCAGCCAAGGGGGGGCAGGGGGCACGAATGAGCAGTTCTTC.

The chain combines TRBV11-2 with TRBJ1-2, with D possibly TRBD1 on 6 matching bases. Germline V gene data show CDR1 as SGHAT and CDR2 as FQNNGV. The ends were cut back, 2 bases at V and 4 bases at J, with 20 bases in the middle. The CDR3 totals 17 residues. CDR3 in DNA: TGTGCCAGCAGCTTACGAGCGACAGGTTCAAATATCTATGGCTACACCTTC. Translating gives CASSLRATGSNIYGYTF.

This chain links TRBV7-9 with TRBJ2-3, with 8 bases aligning to TRBD1. The CDR3 is 12 amino acids. The germline CDR1 and CDR2 sequences are SEHNR and FQNEAQ (reference sequence). With 5 bases clipped from V and 12 bases from J, the junction kept 7 bases outside the gene matches. DNA for the CDR3: TGTGCCAGCAGCCCACAGGGGGTTCTCCAGTATTTT. Its protein product is CASSPQGVLQYF.

This clone was recorded a few times. The chain employs TRBV7-9 and TRBJ2-4; perhaps TRBD1 as D (5 bases). CDR3 length equals 19 residues. Trimming left V 5 bases short and J 0 bases short, with 23 bases between. CDR1 is SEHNR, CDR2 FQNEAQ, per germline (reference sequence). The chain's CDR3 is CASSTTVVGAPKAKNIQYF. Here the CDR3 DNA reads TGTGCCAGCAGCACAACAGTAGTAGGGGCTCCTAAAGCCAAAAACATTCAGTACTTC.

V usage is TRBV2 and J usage is TRBJ2-1; D remains unclear. Trimming shortened V by 4 bases and J by 10 bases, and 5 bases separated the two germline ends. CDR1 is SNHLY and CDR2 is FYNNEI in the germline V gene. The CDR3 covers 10 residues. The CDR3 loop is CASSGVEQFF. The CDR3 bases are TGTGCCAGCAGTGGAGTGGAGCAGTTCTTC. The full variable domain, completed using reference TRBV2 and TRBJ2-1, is EPEVTQTPSHQVTQMGQEVILRCVPISNHLYFYWYRQILGQKVEFLVSFYNNEISEKSEIFDDQFSVERPDGSNFTLKIRSTKLEDSAMYFCASSGVEQFFGPGTRLTVL.